This is a list of T cell receptor beta chains from one sample in a study of blood T cell repertoires in COVID-19. Profiling relied on immunoSEQ multiplex PCR, and the TCRdb table lists in-frame clones only, not all of them. The table has roughly 160,000 clones, about four fifths seen once. Sequences were obtained from peripheral blood. These receptors came from an elderly woman with acute or convalescent COVID-19. Each CDR3 is given with its conserved first and last residue. The order of the fields is clone size, J gene, D gene, V gene, CDR3 DNA, CDR3 protein. A D gene is named only where the DNA matches it firmly. Where a row states a size, it is once, few, many or the class of an expanded clone; other rows omit it.

abundance: -; j_gene: TRBJ1-3; d_gene: TRBD1; v_gene: TRBV7-8; CDR3nt: TGTGCCAGCAGCTTAGTGGCCGGACAGGTCTCTGGAAACACCATATATTTT; CDR3aa: CASSLVAGQVSGNTIYF
abundance: few; j_gene: TRBJ1-2; d_gene: TRBD1; v_gene: TRBV27; CDR3nt: TGTGCCACCAGGACAGGAAGTTATGGCTACACCTTC; CDR3aa: CATRTGSYGYTF
abundance: -; j_gene: TRBJ1-6; d_gene: -; v_gene: TRBV6-5; CDR3nt: TGTGCCAGCCTAAAGGACTCCCGGGATTCACCCCTCCACTTT; CDR3aa: CASLKDSRDSPLHF
abundance: -; j_gene: TRBJ2-1; d_gene: -; v_gene: TRBV5-4; CDR3nt: TGTGCCAGCAGCTTGATAGGGGAGGGGGAGTTCTTC; CDR3aa: CASSLIGEGEFF
abundance: -; j_gene: TRBJ2-7; d_gene: TRBD2; v_gene: TRBV6-1; CDR3nt: TGTGCCAGCAGAACCGGGACTAGCGGGGTGCAGTACTTC; CDR3aa: CASRTGTSGVQYF
abundance: -; j_gene: TRBJ2-3; d_gene: TRBD2; v_gene: TRBV9; CDR3nt: TGTGCCAGCAGCGTCCAGCGGGGGCTCACAGATACGCAGTATTTT; CDR3aa: CASSVQRGLTDTQYF
abundance: -; j_gene: TRBJ2-7; d_gene: TRBD2; v_gene: TRBV5-8; CDR3nt: TGTGCCAGCAGCTTTCGGCGGTCGGGAGGGTCGGAGCAGTACTTC; CDR3aa: CASSFRRSGGSEQYF
abundance: -; j_gene: TRBJ1-2; d_gene: TRBD1; v_gene: TRBV28; CDR3nt: TGTGCCAGCAGCAGACAGGGTAACTATGGCTACACCTTC; CDR3aa: CASSRQGNYGYTF
abundance: -; j_gene: TRBJ1-5; d_gene: -; v_gene: TRBV19; CDR3nt: TGTGCCAGTACCCAAGCCCCAGGGTTAGGCCAGCCCCAGCATTTT; CDR3aa: CASTQAPGLGQPQHF
abundance: -; j_gene: TRBJ1-1; d_gene: -; v_gene: TRBV25-1; CDR3nt: TGTGCCACCCGGTTGGCGGGGTCGAATGAAGCTTTCTTT; CDR3aa: CATRLAGSNEAFF
abundance: few; j_gene: TRBJ2-7; d_gene: TRBD1; v_gene: TRBV25-1; CDR3nt: TGTGCCAGCAGTGAAACAGGGGGTAAGCAGTACTTC; CDR3aa: CASSETGGKQYF
abundance: -; j_gene: TRBJ2-1; d_gene: TRBD1; v_gene: TRBV10-1; CDR3nt: TGCGCCAGCAGTGGGCCGGGACAGGGAGTGAATGAGCAGTTCTTC; CDR3aa: CASSGPGQGVNEQFF
abundance: -; j_gene: TRBJ2-2; d_gene: TRBD2; v_gene: TRBV5-1; CDR3nt: TGCGCCAGCAGAGGACTAGCGAGCACCGGGGAGCTGTTTTTT; CDR3aa: CASRGLASTGELFF
abundance: -; j_gene: TRBJ1-6; d_gene: TRBD1; v_gene: TRBV4-1; CDR3nt: TGCGCCAGCACCCCCGGGGGACAGGGGAATTCACCCCTCCACTTT; CDR3aa: CASTPGGQGNSPLHF
abundance: once; j_gene: TRBJ2-4; d_gene: TRBD1; v_gene: TRBV19; CDR3nt: TGTGCCAGTAGTATGGTTGGACAGGGTGGAAACATTCAGTACTTC; CDR3aa: CASSMVGQGGNIQYF
abundance: -; j_gene: TRBJ2-1; d_gene: -; v_gene: TRBV5-4; CDR3nt: TGTGCCAGCAGCTCGACCAGGGGAAATGAGCAGTTCTTC; CDR3aa: CASSSTRGNEQFF
abundance: -; j_gene: TRBJ2-7; d_gene: TRBD1; v_gene: TRBV7-9; CDR3nt: TGTGCCAGCAGCTCATATGGGACAGGGGGCTCCTACGAGCAGTACTTC; CDR3aa: CASSSYGTGGSYEQYF
abundance: -; j_gene: TRBJ1-6; d_gene: -; v_gene: TRBV6-6; CDR3nt: TGTGCCAGCAGTTACGGGAACAGGGCGAGTTCACCCCTCCACTTT; CDR3aa: CASSYGNRASSPLHF
abundance: -; j_gene: TRBJ2-3; d_gene: -; v_gene: TRBV7-2; CDR3nt: TGTGCCAGCAGCCACGCCTCCGGTACGCAGTATTTT; CDR3aa: CASSHASGTQYF
abundance: -; j_gene: TRBJ2-5; d_gene: TRBD2; v_gene: TRBV7-2; CDR3nt: TGTGCCAGCAGCTTAGGAGGGGGACTAGCGGGCCTCCAAGAGACCCAGTACTTC; CDR3aa: CASSLGGGLAGLQETQYF
abundance: -; j_gene: TRBJ1-2; d_gene: -; v_gene: TRBV29-1; CDR3nt: TGCAGCGTTGAAGCCCGCCCGGGGAGGCGAGGCTACACCTTC; CDR3aa: CSVEARPGRRGYTF
abundance: few; j_gene: TRBJ1-4; d_gene: -; v_gene: TRBV9; CDR3nt: TGTGCCAGCAGCACCTCCGGGGGTCACGAAAAACTGTTTTTT; CDR3aa: CASSTSGGHEKLFF
abundance: once; j_gene: TRBJ2-2; d_gene: -; v_gene: TRBV27; CDR3nt: TGTGCCAGCAGTTTAGAGCTGGGCCCTGGAGAGCTGTTTTTT; CDR3aa: CASSLELGPGELFF
abundance: -; j_gene: TRBJ1-2; d_gene: -; v_gene: TRBV15; CDR3nt: TGTGCCACCAGACCGGGGGGAGCTAACTATGGCTACACCTTC; CDR3aa: CATRPGGANYGYTF
abundance: -; j_gene: TRBJ2-7; d_gene: TRBD2; v_gene: TRBV19; CDR3nt: TGTGCCAGTAGTACGTTCTCGGGGGGTCTAAGTCCCTACGAGCAGTACTTC; CDR3aa: CASSTFSGGLSPYEQYF
abundance: once; j_gene: TRBJ1-2; d_gene: TRBD1; v_gene: TRBV10-3; CDR3nt: TGTGCCATCAGCCCTCAGGGGGCAGAAGGTTATGGCTACACCTTC; CDR3aa: CAISPQGAEGYGYTF
abundance: -; j_gene: TRBJ1-3; d_gene: -; v_gene: TRBV27; CDR3nt: TGTGCCAGCAGTTCCATGGCCTCTGGAAACACCATATATTTT; CDR3aa: CASSSMASGNTIYF
abundance: -; j_gene: TRBJ1-5; d_gene: -; v_gene: TRBV12-1; CDR3nt: TGTGCCAGCACACGACAGGGGACCAATCAGCCCCAGCATTTT; CDR3aa: CASTRQGTNQPQHF
abundance: -; j_gene: TRBJ2-1; d_gene: TRBD2; v_gene: TRBV4-3; CDR3nt: TGCGCCAGCAGCCTACTAGCGGGGCCCGACAATGAGCAGTTCTTC; CDR3aa: CASSLLAGPDNEQFF
abundance: once; j_gene: TRBJ2-1; d_gene: -; v_gene: TRBV6-1; CDR3nt: TGTGCCAGCAGTGAACGACAGGGACTTATAGGACGCATAGGGAATGAGCAGTTCTTC; CDR3aa: CASSERQGLIGRIGNEQFF
abundance: once; j_gene: TRBJ2-3; d_gene: -; v_gene: TRBV4-1; CDR3nt: TGCGCCAGCAGCCAAGATCGCTCCTACACAGATACGCAGTATTTT; CDR3aa: CASSQDRSYTDTQYF
abundance: -; j_gene: TRBJ1-4; d_gene: -; v_gene: TRBV7-2; CDR3nt: TGTGCCAGCAGCCCCGACAGGTGGACTGAAAAACTGTTTTTT; CDR3aa: CASSPDRWTEKLFF
abundance: -; j_gene: TRBJ2-3; d_gene: -; v_gene: TRBV29-1; CDR3nt: TGCAGCGTCCCCGGAGTGTGGGGCACAGATACGCAGTATTTT; CDR3aa: CSVPGVWGTDTQYF
abundance: -; j_gene: TRBJ2-7; d_gene: -; v_gene: TRBV19; CDR3nt: TGTGCCAGTAGTATAGCCGTTGGAGGGACCTACGAGCAGTACTTC; CDR3aa: CASSIAVGGTYEQYF
abundance: -; j_gene: TRBJ1-5; d_gene: -; v_gene: TRBV2; CDR3nt: TGTGCCAGCAGTGAACTCAGGCTTTCTCAGCCCCAGCATTTT; CDR3aa: CASSELRLSQPQHF
abundance: -; j_gene: TRBJ2-1; d_gene: TRBD1; v_gene: TRBV5-5; CDR3nt: TGTGCCAGCAGCTTGTACGGGACAGGGGGCTCCTACAATGAGCAGTTCTTC; CDR3aa: CASSLYGTGGSYNEQFF
abundance: -; j_gene: TRBJ1-5; d_gene: TRBD1; v_gene: TRBV6-6; CDR3nt: TGTGCCAGCAGATCCATCGACAGGGGTCGGCAGCCCCAGCATTTT; CDR3aa: CASRSIDRGRQPQHF
abundance: -; j_gene: TRBJ1-6; d_gene: -; v_gene: TRBV15; CDR3nt: TGTGCCACCAGCACCCGGACGGGAAGTAATTCACCCCTCCACTTT; CDR3aa: CATSTRTGSNSPLHF
abundance: -; j_gene: TRBJ2-1; d_gene: -; v_gene: TRBV7-8; CDR3nt: TGTGCCAGCAGCTTAGAAAGGGTAGCGGTCTTCTTCGAGCAGTTCTTC; CDR3aa: CASSLERVAVFFEQFF
abundance: -; j_gene: TRBJ2-2; d_gene: -; v_gene: TRBV19; CDR3nt: TGTGCCAGTAAGGCAGCAGGGACAAACACCGGGGAGCTGTTTTTT; CDR3aa: CASKAAGTNTGELFF
abundance: once; j_gene: TRBJ2-3; d_gene: TRBD2; v_gene: TRBV19; CDR3nt: TGTGCCAGTAGGCCTTTGGGGGGGGGCACAGATACGCAGTATTTT; CDR3aa: CASRPLGGGTDTQYF
abundance: -; j_gene: TRBJ1-3; d_gene: -; v_gene: TRBV4-1; CDR3nt: TGCGCCAGCAGCCAAGGGGAGGGTACTGGAAACACCATATATTTT; CDR3aa: CASSQGEGTGNTIYF
abundance: -; j_gene: TRBJ2-2; d_gene: -; v_gene: TRBV5-1; CDR3nt: TGCGCCAGCAGCTCCCAGGGTTGGGGGGAGCTGTTTTTT; CDR3aa: CASSSQGWGELFF
abundance: once; j_gene: TRBJ2-5; d_gene: -; v_gene: TRBV3-1/TRBV3-2; CDR3nt: TGTGCCAGCAGCCGAAACAGGGAGACCCAGTACTTC; CDR3aa: CASSRNRETQYF
abundance: -; j_gene: TRBJ2-5; d_gene: TRBD2; v_gene: TRBV18; CDR3nt: TGTGCCAGCTCACCACCGGGACTAGCGGGGGGAGAGACCCAGTACTTC; CDR3aa: CASSPPGLAGGETQYF
abundance: -; j_gene: TRBJ2-1; d_gene: -; v_gene: TRBV7-2; CDR3nt: TGTGCCAGCAGCTTAGGGAGTGTCGGGGCCTACAATGAGCAGTTCTTC; CDR3aa: CASSLGSVGAYNEQFF
abundance: -; j_gene: TRBJ2-6; d_gene: -; v_gene: TRBV6-4; CDR3nt: TGTGCCAGCAGTGAGGAGGGAGGTGGGGCCAACGTCCTGACTTTC; CDR3aa: CASSEEGGGANVLTF
abundance: -; j_gene: TRBJ1-4; d_gene: TRBD1; v_gene: TRBV9; CDR3nt: TGTGCCAGCAGCGTATCCGCGGGACAGACGGAGAAACTGTTTTTT; CDR3aa: CASSVSAGQTEKLFF
abundance: -; j_gene: TRBJ2-3; d_gene: -; v_gene: TRBV6-1; CDR3nt: TGTGCCAGCAGTTCTGACAGTCCTAGCACAGATACGCAGTATTTT; CDR3aa: CASSSDSPSTDTQYF
abundance: -; j_gene: TRBJ2-4; d_gene: -; v_gene: TRBV30; CDR3nt: TGTGCCTGGAGTGGGGGCGGAGCCAAAAACATTCAGTACTTC; CDR3aa: CAWSGGGAKNIQYF
abundance: -; j_gene: TRBJ2-3; d_gene: -; v_gene: TRBV9; CDR3nt: TGTGCCAGCAGCACCCTGTCTAGGGATACGCAGTATTTT; CDR3aa: CASSTLSRDTQYF
abundance: -; j_gene: TRBJ2-2; d_gene: -; v_gene: TRBV30; CDR3nt: TGTGCCGGAGGGGACAGCTACACCGGGGAGCTGTTTTTT; CDR3aa: CAGGDSYTGELFF
abundance: once; j_gene: TRBJ2-1; d_gene: TRBD1; v_gene: TRBV9; CDR3nt: TGTGCCAGCAGCGTAGGGGACAGGGTAACACTGCATGAGCAGTTCTTC; CDR3aa: CASSVGDRVTLHEQFF